The rows below give T cell receptor beta chains drawn from one sample of a study of shared clonotypes between healthy human individuals. Sequencing was performed with immunoSEQ multiplex PCR; in TCRdb, only in-frame clones are kept and a portion is missing. The profile covers more than 2 million clones, with roughly 95% appearing a single time and roughly 0.13% taken by the ten largest. Sequenced material: naive CD4+ T cells sorted from blood. The receptors here all came from a man between 18 and 35 years old in good health. Both conserved end residues are part of each CDR3. A D gene is named only where the DNA matches it firmly. Only some rows state a clone size, as once, few, many or a class for expanded clones.

clone size,CDR3 length,D gene,J gene,V gene,CDR3 protein,CDR3 DNA
NA,11,NA,TRBJ2-3,TRBV14,CASSAGDTQYF,TGTGCCAGCAGTGCGGGAGATACGCAGTATTTT
NA,14,NA,TRBJ2-2,TRBV2,CASTPQGGTGELFF,TGTGCCAGCACGCCACAGGGGGGGACCGGGGAGCTGTTTTTT
once,14,NA,TRBJ1-5,TRBV4-1,CASSQGMGNQPQHF,TGCGCCAGCAGCCAAGGGATGGGCAATCAGCCCCAGCATTTT
NA,15,NA,TRBJ2-1,TRBV2,CASSLPGFVDNEQFF,TGTGCCAGCAGTTTACCCGGGTTTGTGGACAATGAGCAGTTCTTC
NA,11,NA,TRBJ2-7,TRBV19,CASSIQYEQYF,TGTGCCAGTAGTATACAATACGAGCAGTACTTC
NA,12,NA,TRBJ1-5,TRBV28,CASSSGGQPQHF,TGTGCCAGCAGTTCCGGTGGTCAGCCCCAGCATTTT
NA,14,TRBD1,TRBJ2-4,TRBV6-6,CASSPQGINDIQYF,TGTGCCAGCAGTCCACAGGGGATTAATGACATTCAGTACTTC
NA,16,TRBD2,TRBJ2-1,TRBV9,CASSAPGLAGVGEQFF,TGTGCCAGCAGCGCTCCGGGACTAGCGGGAGTAGGTGAGCAGTTCTTC
NA,14,TRBD1,TRBJ2-7,TRBV12-5,CASGTGTGVDEQYF,TGTGCTAGTGGAACCGGGACAGGGGTTGACGAGCAGTACTTC
NA,13,TRBD1,TRBJ2-1,TRBV18,CASSYTGDNEQFF,TGTGCCAGCTCATATACAGGGGACAATGAGCAGTTCTTC
NA,15,TRBD1,TRBJ1-1,TRBV7-3,CASSLNPDRVTEAFF,TGTGCCAGCAGCTTAAACCCGGACAGGGTCACTGAAGCTTTCTTT
NA,16,NA,TRBJ2-2,TRBV27,CASSLWGVPGTGELFF,TGTGCCAGCAGTTTATGGGGGGTCCCCGGCACCGGGGAGCTGTTTTTT
NA,15,TRBD2,TRBJ2-5,TRBV2,CASRRTSGFQETQYF,TGTGCCAGCAGGAGGACTAGCGGATTCCAAGAGACCCAGTACTTC
NA,14,NA,TRBJ2-7,TRBV18,CASSPPGLVYEQYF,TGTGCCAGCTCACCACCGGGCCTGGTCTACGAGCAGTACTTC
NA,12,NA,TRBJ2-5,TRBV30,CALRGNGETQYF,TGTGCCCTCCGGGGTAACGGAGAGACCCAGTACTTC
NA,15,NA,TRBJ1-2,TRBV5-1,CASSQVGRPSDGYTF,TGCGCCAGCAGCCAAGTGGGTCGGCCGTCTGATGGCTACACCTTC
NA,16,NA,TRBJ2-7,TRBV4-1,CASSQEGGRSSYEQYF,TGCGCCAGCAGCCAAGAAGGAGGGAGATCTTCCTACGAGCAGTACTTC
NA,16,NA,TRBJ1-4,TRBV27,CASSLRQPRAGEKLFF,TGTGCCAGCAGTTTAAGGCAGCCACGCGCTGGTGAAAAACTGTTTTTT
once,14,TRBD2,TRBJ2-3,TRBV29-1,CSVEAPSGADTQYF,TGCAGCGTTGAGGCTCCCAGCGGGGCAGATACGCAGTATTTT
NA,18,TRBD1,TRBJ2-6,TRBV5-1,CASSPGQSGLSGANVLTF,TGCGCCAGCAGCCCGGGACAGTCGGGGTTGAGTGGGGCCAACGTCCTGACTTTC
NA,17,TRBD1,TRBJ2-6,TRBV13,CASSLDRARPGANVLTF,TGTGCCAGCAGCCTGGACAGGGCACGACCTGGGGCCAACGTCCTGACTTTC
once,12,NA,TRBJ2-5,TRBV5-6,CASSFKGETQYF,TGTGCCAGCAGCTTCAAAGGAGAGACCCAGTACTTC
NA,17,TRBD1,TRBJ1-3,TRBV5-6,CASSFVRNTGGGNTIYF,TGTGCCAGCAGCTTCGTACGGAATACAGGGGGTGGAAACACCATATATTTT
NA,12,NA,TRBJ2-7,TRBV2,CASSDVGYEQYF,TGTGCCAGCAGTGATGTAGGCTACGAGCAGTACTTC
NA,16,TRBD2,TRBJ2-5,TRBV7-7,CASSLGLAGGGETQYF,TGTGCTAGCAGCTTAGGACTAGCGGGAGGGGGAGAGACCCAGTACTTC
NA,13,NA,TRBJ1-1,TRBV7-9,CASSFGSGTEAFF,TGTGCCAGCAGCTTTGGGTCCGGCACTGAAGCTTTCTTT